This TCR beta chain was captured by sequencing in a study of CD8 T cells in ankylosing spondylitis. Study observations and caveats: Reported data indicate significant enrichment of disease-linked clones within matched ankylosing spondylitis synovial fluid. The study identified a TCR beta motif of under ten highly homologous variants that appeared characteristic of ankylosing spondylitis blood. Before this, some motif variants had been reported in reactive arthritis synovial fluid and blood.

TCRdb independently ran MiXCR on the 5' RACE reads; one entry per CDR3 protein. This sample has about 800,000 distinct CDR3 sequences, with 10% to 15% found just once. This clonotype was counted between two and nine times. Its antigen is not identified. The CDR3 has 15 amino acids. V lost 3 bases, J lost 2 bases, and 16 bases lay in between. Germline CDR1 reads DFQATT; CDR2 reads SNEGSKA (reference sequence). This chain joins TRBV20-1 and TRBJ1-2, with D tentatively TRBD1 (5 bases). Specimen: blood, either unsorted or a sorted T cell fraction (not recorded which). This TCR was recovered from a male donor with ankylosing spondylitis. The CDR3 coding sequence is TGCAGTGCTAGCGCTAACTACCGGGACAACTATGGCTACACCTTC. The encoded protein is CSASANYRDNYGYTF.